The 27 T cell receptor beta chains presented below share a single source sample, sequenced in a study of synovial regulatory T cells in juvenile arthritis (dated by TCRdb to 2015 to 2017). These receptors are not linked to any known antigen. Findings and caveats that apply to the study as a whole: Lower TCR diversity was observed in blood iaTreg cells than in other blood Treg cells, consistent with antigen-driven expansion.

Receptor amplification or capture employed the immunoSEQ multiplex PCR assay. The immuneACCESS repertoire file appears here via TCRdb, limited to in-frame rearrangements. These files lack a portion of the clones; in checked studies, under half of the deficit traces to unresolved V genes, and the cause of the others is not known. This sample's table has entries for roughly 1,000 clones. Of the sample, 5.5% is held by the ten largest clones. Material: Treg cells from blood. Explained via the paper, the cell subset or site label denotes: HLA-DR+ inflammation-associated blood Treg cells. The receptors were gathered from a donor between 2 and 35 years old with juvenile idiopathic arthritis.

This clone is identified as medium-sized from frequency. V and J are TRBV6-6 and TRBJ1-2; TCRdb returns TRBD1, unconfirmable since there is no DNA. CDR1 and CDR2 (germline): MNHNY, SVGAGI (reference sequence). The CDR3 spans 16 residues. The entry carries no DNA sequence. The CDR3 sequence: CASSYSYRQDNYGYTF.

This clone is deemed medium-sized by its frequency. CDR3 residues: CASSLFVRGGPLYGYTF. The chain combines TRBV7-2 with TRBJ1-2; TCRdb picks TRBD1, but there is no DNA to check that call. The V gene's germline CDR1 is SGHTA and CDR2 FQGNSA. There are 17 residues in the CDR3. No coding sequence is recorded. The entire variable domain, with the rest obtained from reference TRBV7-2 and TRBJ1-2, is as follows: GAGVSQSPSNKVTEKGKDVELRCDPISGHTALYWYRQSLGQGLEFLIYFQGNSAPDKSGLPSDRFSAERTGGSVSTLTIQRTQQEDSAVYLCASSLFVRGGPLYGYTFGSGTRLTVV.

Measured by frequency, this clone is large. The CDR3 is CASTAKGRAGGPLNEQFF. The V gene is TRBV4-1, the J gene TRBJ2-1; absent DNA, TCRdb's TRBD2 call cannot be checked. CDR3 length equals 18 residues. No DNA is listed. CDR1 and CDR2 from the germline V gene are MGHRA and YSYEKL.

This clone ranks as medium-sized in terms of frequency. V usage is TRBV6-5 and J usage is TRBJ2-2; TCRdb's D call, TRBD2, is unchecked because there is no DNA. The CDR3 is 14 residues long. DNA is not on record. The V gene's germline CDR1 is MNHEY and CDR2 SVGAGI. This CDR3 is CASSYRRGYGELFF.

Frequency places this clone as medium-sized. The CDR3 region is CASTLAGSRLDGYTF. V and J are TRBV19 and TRBJ1-2. CDR3 size: 15 residues. The record lacks a DNA sequence. Germline V CDR1 and CDR2: LNHDA, SQIVND (reference sequence).

The J gene is TRBJ2-5, the V gene TRBV5-5; TCRdb proposes TRBD1, but this gene call is untestable without DNA. Germline V lookup: CDR1 SGHKS, CDR2 YYEKEE (reference sequence). The CDR3 is made up of 18 amino acids. Only the protein is available. The CDR3 region is CASSLWAGVASYQETQYF.

In terms of frequency, this clone is medium-sized. The CDR3 region is CASSLDRGGTEAFF. This chain joins TRBV5-1 and TRBJ1-1. The CDR3 length is 14 residues. The DNA is not on file. Germline V gene data show CDR1 as SGHRS and CDR2 as YFSETQ.

This clone is labeled medium-sized based on frequency. This chain connects TRBV19 to TRBJ1-5; TCRdb's D call of TRBD1 is untestable without DNA. Looked up from germline, CDR1 is LNHDA and CDR2 is SQIVND (reference sequence). This CDR3 comprises 15 residues. No DNA has been recorded. CDR3 region: CASIDRASPGEPQHF.

Frequency places this clone as medium-sized. This chain uses TRBV10-3 with TRBJ1-1; TCRdb picks TRBD1, but there is no DNA to check that call. The CDR3 has 18 amino acids. The DNA is not on file. Germline V lookup: CDR1 ENHRY, CDR2 SYGVKD. The CDR3 loop reads CAISEPGQGVEMNTEAFF.

The CDR3 is CASSLAGRSTDTQYF. V is TRBV11-2 and J is TRBJ2-3; with no DNA, the TCRdb D assignment of TRBD1 cannot be verified. The CDR3 extends over 15 amino acids. The record lacks a DNA sequence. Looked up from germline, CDR1 is SGHAT and CDR2 is FQNNGV.

This clone is deemed medium-sized by its frequency. This chain links TRBV27 with TRBJ1-4. This CDR3 comprises 15 residues. The entry carries no DNA sequence. Germline values: CDR1 MNHEY, CDR2 SMNVEV (reference sequence). The CDR3 loop is CASSPGLTWGEKLFF.

The V and J genes are TRBV7-2 and TRBJ2-1. Germline-derived CDR1 and CDR2 are SGHTA and FQGNSA. This CDR3 has 16 residues. The entry carries no DNA sequence. CDR3 in amino acids: CASSPRPGSTYNEQFF.

According to its frequency, this clone is medium-sized. The chain joins TRBV7-2 to TRBJ2-1. The length of the CDR3 is 15 residues. The record lacks a DNA sequence. Germline V gene lookup returns CDR1 SGHTA and CDR2 FQGNSA. The CDR3: CASSPTLGSYNEQFF.

This clone shows up as large (0.1 to 1%) by frequency. V and J are TRBV19 and TRBJ1-1. The CDR3 contains 13 residues. No DNA accompanies this entry. CDR1 is LNHDA, CDR2 SQIVND, per germline (reference sequence). The CDR3 sequence is CAVRNRGNTEAFF.

This clone is deemed medium-sized by its frequency. The J gene is TRBJ2-1, the V gene TRBV11-1; TCRdb gives TRBD1 as the D gene, but with no DNA this cannot be confirmed. This CDR3 region has 14 residues. The coding DNA is unavailable. CDR1 and CDR2 (germline): SGHAT, FQDESV (reference sequence). The chain's CDR3 is CASSAGTGVNEQFF.

Measured by frequency, this clone is medium-sized. The chain couples TRBV2 to TRBJ2-2; the D call from TCRdb, TRBD2, cannot be confirmed without DNA. Germline CDR1 SNHLY, CDR2 FYNNEI. The CDR3 contains 13 residues. No DNA is listed. CDR3 protein: CASRLAGGGELFF.

This clone ranks as medium-sized in terms of frequency. The chain links TRBV11-2 to TRBJ2-4; TCRdb names TRBD2, which stays unverified in the absence of DNA. The V gene's germline CDR1 is SGHAT and CDR2 FQNNGV. This CDR3 contains 16 residues. A DNA sequence was not provided. The CDR3 sequence: CASSLDQGLAKNIQYF.

This clone counts as medium-sized by frequency. The V gene is TRBV7-2, the J gene TRBJ2-6. Germline CDR1 and CDR2: SGHTA and FQGNSA. CDR3 length: 13 amino acids. No DNA sequence was recorded. CDR3 in amino acids: CASRKSGANVLTF.

This clone is large (0.1 to 1%) by frequency. The J gene is TRBJ1-3, the V gene TRBV4-1; TCRdb calls TRBD1, which cannot be checked without DNA. The germline V gene has CDR1 MGHRA and CDR2 YSYEKL. This CDR3 region has 16 residues. No DNA is given. CDR3 loop: CASSQGPGLGGNTIYF.

This clone is identified as medium-sized (0.01 to 0.1%) from frequency. This sequence joins TRBV7-2 and TRBJ1-2; TCRdb names TRBD1, which stays unverified in the absence of DNA. The length of the CDR3 is 14 residues. This entry has no DNA. Germline values: CDR1 SGHTA, CDR2 FQGNSA. The CDR3 sequence: CASSSWDRGFGYTF. Variable domain in full (rest from reference TRBV7-2 and TRBJ1-2): GAGVSQSPSNKVTEKGKDVELRCDPISGHTALYWYRQSLGQGLEFLIYFQGNSAPDKSGLPSDRFSAERTGGSVSTLTIQRTQQEDSAVYLCASSSWDRGFGYTFGSGTRLTVV.

By frequency, this clone is medium-sized. J is TRBJ2-7 and V is TRBV4-2; TCRdb calls TRBD1, which cannot be checked without DNA. CDR1 LGHNA and CDR2 YNFKEQ come from the germline V gene. The CDR3 consists of 13 residues. Only the protein sequence is given. The CDR3 spells CASSPTGGRKQYF.

This clone shows up as medium-sized by frequency. The V call is TRBV7-9, the J call TRBJ1-3. This CDR3 spans 19 amino acids. No DNA sequence was recorded. Per the germline V gene, CDR1 is SEHNR and CDR2 is FQNEAQ (reference sequence). The CDR3: CASSLTRTGTINSGNTIYF.

Frequency places this clone as medium-sized. The V and J genes are TRBV5-6 and TRBJ2-3; TCRdb's D gene call, TRBD2, goes unchecked for lack of DNA. This CDR3 contains 14 residues. DNA for this receptor is not on file. The germline V gene encodes CDR1 SGHDT and CDR2 YYEEEE. CDR3 loop: CASSFAGEADTQYF.

This clone is identified as medium-sized (0.01 to 0.1%) from frequency. The chain employs TRBV12-5 and TRBJ1-5; the TRBD1 assignment by TCRdb is unverifiable without DNA. CDR3 length: 12 residues. The DNA sequence is not available. CDR1 and CDR2 from the germline V gene are LGHNT and FRNRAP. CDR3 region: CASGVTWQPQHF.

According to its frequency, this clone is medium-sized. J is TRBJ2-2 and V is TRBV6-5; lacking DNA, the TRBD1 call made by TCRdb goes unchecked. This CDR3 contains 16 residues. DNA is not recorded here. Germline values: CDR1 MNHEY, CDR2 SVGAGI. The CDR3 loop reads CASSYSILSGTGELFF.

Its frequency marks this clone as medium-sized. This chain joins TRBV5-6 and TRBJ2-4; no DNA is available, so the TRBD1 call from TCRdb remains unchecked. The CDR3 length is 13 residues. The entry carries no DNA sequence. Germline CDR1 is SGHDT and CDR2 is YYEEEE. This chain's CDR3 is CASSPGGTGLGYF.

This clone is called medium-sized based on its frequency. CDR3 sequence: CASKLAGPEQYF. V gene TRBV2 combines with J gene TRBJ2-7; TCRdb calls TRBD2, which cannot be checked without DNA. CDR1 is SNHLY and CDR2 is FYNNEI in the germline V gene. CDR3 length: 12 residues. The coding DNA is unavailable.